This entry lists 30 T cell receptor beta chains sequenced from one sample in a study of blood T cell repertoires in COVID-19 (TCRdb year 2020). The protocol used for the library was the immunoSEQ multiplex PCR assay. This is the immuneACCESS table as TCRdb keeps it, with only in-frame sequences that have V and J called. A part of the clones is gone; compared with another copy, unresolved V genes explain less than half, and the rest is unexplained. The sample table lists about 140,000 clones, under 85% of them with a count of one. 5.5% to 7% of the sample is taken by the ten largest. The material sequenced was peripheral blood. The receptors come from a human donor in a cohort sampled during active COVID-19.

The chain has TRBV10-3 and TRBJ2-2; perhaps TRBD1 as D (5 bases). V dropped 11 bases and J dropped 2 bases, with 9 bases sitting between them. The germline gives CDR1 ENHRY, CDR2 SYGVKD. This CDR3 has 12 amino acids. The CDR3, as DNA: TGTGCCCAGGGAACTAACACCGGGGAGCTGTTTTTT. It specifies CAQGTNTGELFF.

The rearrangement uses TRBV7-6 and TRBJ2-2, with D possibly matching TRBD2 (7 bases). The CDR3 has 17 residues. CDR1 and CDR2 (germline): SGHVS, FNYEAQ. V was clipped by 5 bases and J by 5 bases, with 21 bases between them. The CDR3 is CASSLTPGGINTGELFF. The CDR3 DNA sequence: TGTGCCAGCAGCCTCACCCCGGGGGGCATCAATACCGGGGAGCTGTTTTTT.

This CDR3 reads CASSPLGQSNQPQHF. In DNA, the CDR3 is TGTGCCAGCAGCCCGCTGGGGCAAAGCAATCAGCCCCAGCATTTT. V gene TRBV7-9 combines with J gene TRBJ1-5; TRBD1 might be the D (5 bases). The CDR3 is made up of 15 amino acids. The V end lost 5 bases, the J end lost 1 base, and 12 bases lay between the germline ends. Germline V gene data show CDR1 as SEHNR and CDR2 as FQNEAQ (reference sequence). The variable domain in full, completed from reference TRBV7-9 and TRBJ1-5, reads DTGVSQNPRHKITKRGQNVTFRCDPISEHNRLYWYRQTLGQGPEFLTYFQNEAQLEKSRLLSDRFSAERPKGSFSTLEIQRTEQGDSAMYLCASSPLGQSNQPQHFGDGTRLSIL.

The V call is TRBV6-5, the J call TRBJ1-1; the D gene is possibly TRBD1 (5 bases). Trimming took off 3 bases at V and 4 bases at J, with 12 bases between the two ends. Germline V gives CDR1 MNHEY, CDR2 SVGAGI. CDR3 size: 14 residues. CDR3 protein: CASSYRGDFTEAFF. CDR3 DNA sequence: TGTGCCAGCAGTTATCGGGGGGACTTCACTGAAGCTTTCTTT.

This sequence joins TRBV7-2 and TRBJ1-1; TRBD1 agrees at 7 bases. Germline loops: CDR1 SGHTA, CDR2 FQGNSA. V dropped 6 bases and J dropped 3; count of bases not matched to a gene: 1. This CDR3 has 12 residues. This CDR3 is CASSDRDTEAFF. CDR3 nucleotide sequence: TGTGCCAGCAGTGACAGGGACACTGAAGCTTTCTTT.

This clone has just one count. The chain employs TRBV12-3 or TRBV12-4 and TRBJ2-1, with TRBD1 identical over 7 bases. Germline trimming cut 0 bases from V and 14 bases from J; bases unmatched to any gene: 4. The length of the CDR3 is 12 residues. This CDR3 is CASSLAQGTEFF. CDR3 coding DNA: TGTGCCAGCAGTTTAGCGCAAGGGACAGAGTTCTTC.

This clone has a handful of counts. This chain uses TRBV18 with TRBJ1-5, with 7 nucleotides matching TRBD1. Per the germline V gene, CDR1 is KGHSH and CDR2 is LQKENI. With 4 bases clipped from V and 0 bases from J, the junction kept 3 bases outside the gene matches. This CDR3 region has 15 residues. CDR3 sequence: CASSRDRNSNQPQHF. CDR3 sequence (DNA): TGTGCCAGCTCACGGGACAGAAATAGCAATCAGCCCCAGCATTTT.

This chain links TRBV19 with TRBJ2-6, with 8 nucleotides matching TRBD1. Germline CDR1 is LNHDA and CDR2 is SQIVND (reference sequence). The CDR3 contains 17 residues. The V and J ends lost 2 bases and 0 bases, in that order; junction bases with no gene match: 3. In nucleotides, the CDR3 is TGTGCCAGTAGTATACGGGGACAGGACTCTGGGGCCAACGTCCTGACTTTC. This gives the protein CASSIRGQDSGANVLTF.

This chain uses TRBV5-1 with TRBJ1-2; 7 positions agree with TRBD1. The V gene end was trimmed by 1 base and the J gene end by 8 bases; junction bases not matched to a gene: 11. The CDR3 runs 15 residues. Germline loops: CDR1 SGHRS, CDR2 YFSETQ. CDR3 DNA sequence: TGCGCCAGCAGCTTGAATACGGGACAGACTCAGGGCTACACCTTC. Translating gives CASSLNTGQTQGYTF.

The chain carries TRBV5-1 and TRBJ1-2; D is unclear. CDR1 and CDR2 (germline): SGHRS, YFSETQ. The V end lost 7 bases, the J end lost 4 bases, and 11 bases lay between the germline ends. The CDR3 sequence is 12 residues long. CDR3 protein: CASGEGGYGYTF. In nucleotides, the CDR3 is TGCGCCAGCGGTGAAGGAGGCTATGGCTACACCTTC.

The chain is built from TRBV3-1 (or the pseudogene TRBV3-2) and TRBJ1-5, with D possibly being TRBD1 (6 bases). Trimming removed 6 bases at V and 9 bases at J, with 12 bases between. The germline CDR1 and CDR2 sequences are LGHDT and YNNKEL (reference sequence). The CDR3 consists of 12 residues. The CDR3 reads CASSNGQTPQHF. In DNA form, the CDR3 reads TGTGCCAGCAGTAACGGACAGACGCCCCAGCATTTT.

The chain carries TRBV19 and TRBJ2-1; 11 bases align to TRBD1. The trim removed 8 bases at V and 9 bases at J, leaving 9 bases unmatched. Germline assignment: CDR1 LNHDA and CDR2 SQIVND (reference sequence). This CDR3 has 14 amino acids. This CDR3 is CASATDRGRGEQFF. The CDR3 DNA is TGTGCCAGTGCTACGGACAGGGGGCGGGGTGAGCAGTTCTTC.

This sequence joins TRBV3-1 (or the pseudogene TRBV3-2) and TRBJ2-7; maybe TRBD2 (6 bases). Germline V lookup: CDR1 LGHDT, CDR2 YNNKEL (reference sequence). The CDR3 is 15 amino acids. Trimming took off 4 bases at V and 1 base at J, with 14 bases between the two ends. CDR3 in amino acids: CASSPPGLRSYEQYF. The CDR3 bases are TGTGCCAGCAGCCCCCCGGGACTCCGATCCTACGAGCAGTACTTC.

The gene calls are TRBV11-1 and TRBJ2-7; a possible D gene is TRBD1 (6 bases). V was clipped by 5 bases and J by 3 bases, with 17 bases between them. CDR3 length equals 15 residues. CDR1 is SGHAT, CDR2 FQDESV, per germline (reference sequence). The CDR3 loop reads CASSHRGPTGYEQYF. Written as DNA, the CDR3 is TGTGCCAGCAGCCATAGAGGCCCGACAGGCTACGAGCAGTACTTC.

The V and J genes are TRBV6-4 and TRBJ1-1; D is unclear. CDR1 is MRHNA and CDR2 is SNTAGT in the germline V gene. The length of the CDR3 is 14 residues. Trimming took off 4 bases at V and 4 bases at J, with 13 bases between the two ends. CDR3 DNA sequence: TGTGCCAGCAGTGCCACCCCCTCGGGCACTGAAGCTTTCTTT. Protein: CASSATPSGTEAFF.

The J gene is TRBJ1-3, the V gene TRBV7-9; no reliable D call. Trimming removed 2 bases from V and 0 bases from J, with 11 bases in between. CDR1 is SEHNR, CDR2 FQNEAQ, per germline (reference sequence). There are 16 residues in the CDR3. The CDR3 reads CASSLRSGNSGNTIYF. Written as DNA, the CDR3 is TGTGCCAGCAGCTTACGGTCGGGTAACTCTGGAAACACCATATATTTT.

The CDR3 here is CASSLGGGSPYEQYF. DNA for the CDR3: TGTGCCAGCAGCTTGGGGGGGGGTTCTCCCTACGAGCAGTACTTC. V is TRBV5-4 and J is TRBJ2-7; 7 nucleotides agree with TRBD2. V lost 0 bases and J lost 2; bases outside the gene matches: 5. CDR1 and CDR2 from the germline V gene are SGHNT and YYREEE (reference sequence). The CDR3 covers 15 residues.

In DNA, the CDR3 is TGTGCCAGCAGTCCCCGAACGGGGGGCAGGCAATATTCACCCCTCCACTTT. It codes for CASSPRTGGRQYSPLHF. This chain joins TRBV6-6 and TRBJ1-6; maybe TRBD1 (6 bases). V lost 5 bases and J lost 8, with 22 bases in between. Germline CDR1 is MNHNY and CDR2 is SVGAGI (reference sequence). There are 17 residues in the CDR3.

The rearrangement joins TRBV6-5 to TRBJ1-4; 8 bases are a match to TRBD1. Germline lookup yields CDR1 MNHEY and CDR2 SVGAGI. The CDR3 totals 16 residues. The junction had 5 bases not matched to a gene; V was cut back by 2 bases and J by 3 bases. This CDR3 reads CASSYEGQGANEKLFF. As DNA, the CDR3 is TGTGCCAGCAGTTACGAAGGACAGGGAGCTAATGAAAAACTGTTTTTT.

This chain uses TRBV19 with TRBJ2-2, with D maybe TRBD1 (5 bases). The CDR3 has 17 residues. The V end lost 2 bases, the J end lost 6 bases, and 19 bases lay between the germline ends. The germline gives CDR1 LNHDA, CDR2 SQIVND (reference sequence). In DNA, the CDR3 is TGTGCCAGTAGTATATATTTTCAGGGCCGGCAGCCCGGGGAGCTGTTTTTT. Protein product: CASSIYFQGRQPGELFF.

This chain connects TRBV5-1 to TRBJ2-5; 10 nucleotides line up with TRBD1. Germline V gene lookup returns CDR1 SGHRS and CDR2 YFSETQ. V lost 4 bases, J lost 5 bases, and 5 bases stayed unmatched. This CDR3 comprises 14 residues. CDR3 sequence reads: CASSQGQGRETQYF. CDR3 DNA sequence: TGCGCCAGCAGCCAGGGACAGGGGAGGGAGACCCAGTACTTC.

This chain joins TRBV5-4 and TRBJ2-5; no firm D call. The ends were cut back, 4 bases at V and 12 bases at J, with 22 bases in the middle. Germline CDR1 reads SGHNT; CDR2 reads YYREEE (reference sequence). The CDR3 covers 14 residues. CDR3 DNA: TGTGCCAGCAGCCCGGAGATCTCCGCGGCGGCTGAGTACTTC. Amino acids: CASSPEISAAAEYF.

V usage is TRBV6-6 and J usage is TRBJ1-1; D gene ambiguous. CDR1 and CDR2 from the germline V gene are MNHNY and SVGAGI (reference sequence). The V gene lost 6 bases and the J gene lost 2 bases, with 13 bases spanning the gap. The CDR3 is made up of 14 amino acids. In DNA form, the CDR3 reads TGTGCCAGCAGCCCATTTAGTTATAACACTGAAGCTTTCTTT. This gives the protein CASSPFSYNTEAFF.

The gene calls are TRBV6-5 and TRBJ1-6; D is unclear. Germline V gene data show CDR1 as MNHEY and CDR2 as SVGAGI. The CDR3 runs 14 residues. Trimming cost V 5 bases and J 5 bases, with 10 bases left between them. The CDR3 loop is CASSQTRDNSPLHF. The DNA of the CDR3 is TGTGCCAGCAGTCAGACAAGAGATAATTCACCCCTCCACTTT.

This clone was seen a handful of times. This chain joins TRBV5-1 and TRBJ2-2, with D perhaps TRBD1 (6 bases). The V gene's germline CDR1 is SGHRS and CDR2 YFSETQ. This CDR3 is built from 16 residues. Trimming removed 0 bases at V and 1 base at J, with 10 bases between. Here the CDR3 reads CASSLGGQMNTGELFF. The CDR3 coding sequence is TGCGCCAGCAGCTTGGGGGGACAAATGAACACCGGGGAGCTGTTTTTT.

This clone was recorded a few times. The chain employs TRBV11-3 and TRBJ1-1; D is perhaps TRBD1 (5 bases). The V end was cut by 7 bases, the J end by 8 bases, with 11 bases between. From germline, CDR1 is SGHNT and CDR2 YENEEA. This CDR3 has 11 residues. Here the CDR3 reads CASKRGTEAFF. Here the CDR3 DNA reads TGTGCCAGCAAAAGGGGCACCGAAGCTTTCTTT.

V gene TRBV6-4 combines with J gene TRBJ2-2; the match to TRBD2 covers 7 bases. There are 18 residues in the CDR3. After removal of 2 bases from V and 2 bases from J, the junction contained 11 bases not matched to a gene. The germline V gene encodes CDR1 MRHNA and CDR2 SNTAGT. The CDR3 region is CASSDLFSSGANTGELFF. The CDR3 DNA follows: TGTGCCAGCAGTGACCTCTTTTCTAGCGGAGCCAACACCGGGGAGCTGTTTTTT.

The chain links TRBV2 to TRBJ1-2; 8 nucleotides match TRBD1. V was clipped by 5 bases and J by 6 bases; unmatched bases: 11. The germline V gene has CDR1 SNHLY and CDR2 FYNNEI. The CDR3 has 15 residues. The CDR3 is CASSRPTGESDGYTF. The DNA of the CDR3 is TGTGCCAGCAGTCGCCCGACAGGGGAATCGGATGGCTACACCTTC. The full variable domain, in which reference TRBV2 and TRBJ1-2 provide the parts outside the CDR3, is EPEVTQTPSHQVTQMGQEVILRCVPISNHLYFYWYRQILGQKVEFLVSFYNNEISEKSEIFDDQFSVERPDGSNFTLKIRSTKLEDSAMYFCASSRPTGESDGYTFGSGTRLTVV.

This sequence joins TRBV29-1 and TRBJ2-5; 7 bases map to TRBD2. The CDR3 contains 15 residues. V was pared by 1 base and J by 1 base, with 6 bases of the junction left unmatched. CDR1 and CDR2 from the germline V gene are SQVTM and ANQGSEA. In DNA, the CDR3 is TGCAGCGTTGAAGTGGCCGGGGGGTCCCAAGAGACCCAGTACTTC. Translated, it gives CSVEVAGGSQETQYF.

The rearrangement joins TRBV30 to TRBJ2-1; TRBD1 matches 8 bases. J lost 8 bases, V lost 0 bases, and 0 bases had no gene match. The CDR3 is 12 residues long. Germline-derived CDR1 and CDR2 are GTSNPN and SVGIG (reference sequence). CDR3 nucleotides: TGTGCCTGGAGTGTACAGGGGGATGAGCAGTTCTTC. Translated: CAWSVQGDEQFF.